This T cell receptor (beta chain) is drawn from a study of blood T cell repertoires in COVID-19. Looking at the study overall: There were acute and convalescent COVID-19 samples, and they came from the United States, Italy and Spain. T cells, B-cell-depleted T cells, or PBMCs supplied cDNA or gDNA.

Method: immunoSEQ multiplex PCR; TCRdb's copy keeps in-frame clones and lacks some. Of around 70,000 clones listed, around nine tenths are singletons. With 3 bases clipped from V and 8 bases from J, the junction kept 7 bases outside the gene matches. The CDR3 is made up of 14 amino acids. The germline V gene encodes CDR1 DFQATT and CDR2 SNEGSKA (reference sequence). The TCR sequence derives from a man between 45 and 60 years old with acute or convalescent COVID-19. The sequenced sample was peripheral blood. V is TRBV20-1 and J is TRBJ2-1; 10 positions agree with TRBD2. CDR3 loop: CSASKASGRHEQFF. CDR3 nucleotide sequence: TGCAGTGCTAGTAAGGCTAGCGGGAGACATGAGCAGTTCTTC.